This T cell receptor beta chain was identified during a study of blood T cell repertoires in COVID-19. Study overall: Sources were T cells, B-cell-depleted T cells, or PBMCs; the material itself was cDNA or gDNA.

CDR3 size: 15 residues. CDR1 is PRHDT and CDR2 is FYEKMQ in the germline V gene (reference sequence). The germline V and J ends were trimmed by 5 bases and 7 bases, with 21 bases remaining between them. This clone has only a few counts. The data were produced by immunoSEQ multiplex PCR, yet TCRdb's version contains in-frame clones alone and is incomplete. There are about 260,000 clones in the sample; less than 90% occur only once, and approximately 3.8% lies in the top ten. V gene TRBV13 combines with J gene TRBJ2-7; a possible D gene is TRBD1 (6 bases). The sequence was obtained from a man in his sixties who had recovered from COVID-19. Sequences were obtained from peripheral blood. The CDR3 region is CASSARQETSGEQYF. The CDR3 nucleotides read TGTGCCAGCAGCGCACGACAGGAGACGAGTGGGGAGCAGTACTTC.